The 21 T cell receptor beta chains below were found in one sample sequenced in a study of siplizumab effects on memory and regulatory T cells (dated by TCRdb to the late 2010s). Libraries came from the immunoSEQ multiplex PCR assay. Drawn from immuneACCESS, this table holds only the in-frame rearrangements with V and J called that TCRdb kept. Clones are partly lost; checked studies trace under half to an unresolved V gene and leave the rest unexplained. This sample comprises about 50,000 clones, over 90% of them detected only once. Together, the top ten hold roughly 18% of the sample. The sequencing input was CD8+ T cells sorted from blood. The origin of the receptors is a human donor in good health.

The rearrangement uses TRBV19 and TRBJ2-7, with TRBD1 identical over 7 bases. CDR3 length equals 13 residues. Germline CDR1 is LNHDA and CDR2 is SQIVND (reference sequence). The trim removed 5 bases at V and 7 bases at J, leaving 8 bases unmatched. The DNA for the CDR3 is TGTGCCAGTAGTCCCACAGGGGTGGGGGAGCAGTACTTC. This gives the protein CASSPTGVGEQYF.

V and J are TRBV6-5 and TRBJ2-7; D remains unclear. V shed 4 bases and J shed 0 bases, with 13 bases lying between them. This CDR3 region has 15 residues. Germline values: CDR1 MNHEY, CDR2 SVGAGI. CDR3 coding DNA: TGTGCCAGCAGTTTCTACCACTCTTACTCCTACGAGCAGTACTTC. Translation gives CASSFYHSYSYEQYF.

The rearrangement links TRBV9 to TRBJ2-3; 7 bases are a match to TRBD2. The CDR3 has 16 residues. Germline V gene data show CDR1 as SGDLS and CDR2 as YYNGEE. Trimming removed 4 bases from V and 1 base from J; junction bases left unmatched: 9. The CDR3 sequence is CASSSEAGFGTDTQYF. In DNA form, the CDR3 reads TGTGCCAGCAGCTCGGAAGCGGGATTTGGCACAGATACGCAGTATTTT.

This chain joins TRBV2 and TRBJ2-3; possible D gene TRBD1, 5 bases. Trimming took off 8 bases at V and 5 bases at J, with 23 bases between the two ends. The CDR3 is 16 amino acids. The germline CDR1 and CDR2 sequences are SNHLY and FYNNEI. As DNA, the CDR3 is TGTGCCAGCCACAATGGTCAGGGTTTAAGGATAGATACGCAGTATTTT. This translates into CASHNGQGLRIDTQYF.

This rearrangement joins TRBV27 to TRBJ2-7; D uncertain. Looked up from germline, CDR1 is MNHEY and CDR2 is SMNVEV (reference sequence). The CDR3 runs 13 residues. Trimming shortened V by 2 bases and J by 4 bases, and 9 bases separated the two germline ends. The CDR3 sequence is CASSLGFAYEQYF. Written as DNA, the CDR3 is TGTGCCAGCAGTTTAGGGTTTGCTTACGAGCAGTACTTC.

In this sample, this clone turned up once. The V gene is TRBV7-9, the J gene TRBJ2-7; 8 bases agree with TRBD1. The V and J ends lost 5 bases and 3 bases, in that order; junction bases with no gene match: 3. The CDR3 extends over 13 amino acids. Germline CDR1 and CDR2: SEHNR and FQNEAQ (reference sequence). The CDR3 coding sequence is TGTGCCAGCAGCCGACAGGGGCGCTACGAGCAGTACTTC. This encodes CASSRQGRYEQYF.

The chain employs TRBV9 and TRBJ1-2, with 7 positions matching TRBD1. Trimming at V came to 2 bases and at J to 5 bases, leaving 9 bases not matched to a gene. The CDR3 loop spans 15 amino acids. Germline V lookup: CDR1 SGDLS, CDR2 YYNGEE. The CDR3 region has the DNA TGTGCCAGCAGCGTGGCGGAGGACAGGTGGTATGGCTACACCTTC. It encodes CASSVAEDRWYGYTF.

CDR3 in amino acids: CASSLQGNNQPQHF. In DNA form, the CDR3 reads TGTGCCAGCAGCTTGCAGGGTAACAATCAGCCCCAGCATTTT. The rearrangement uses TRBV5-6 and TRBJ1-5; TRBD1 is a possible D gene (5 bases). CDR1 SGHDT and CDR2 YYEEEE come from the germline V gene. The CDR3 has 14 residues. V lost 1 base, J lost 3 bases, and 8 bases lay in between. The complete variable domain, with remaining parts taken from reference TRBV5-6 and TRBJ1-5, reads DAGVTQSPTHLIKTRGQQVTLRCSPKSGHDTVSWYQQALGQGPQFIFQYYEEEERQRGNFPDRFSGHQFPNYSSELNVNALLLGDSALYLCASSLQGNNQPQHFGDGTRLSIL.

V is TRBV4-1 and J is TRBJ1-1; 8 nucleotides line up with TRBD1. The length of the CDR3 is 16 residues. Germline CDR1 reads MGHRA; CDR2 reads YSYEKL. The trim removed 1 base at V and 0 bases at J, leaving 4 bases unmatched. The CDR3 loop reads CASSQGQGAMNTEAFF. In nucleotides, the CDR3 is TGCGCCAGCAGCCAAGGGCAGGGGGCAATGAACACTGAAGCTTTCTTT.

V gene TRBV7-9 combines with J gene TRBJ1-4; TRBD1 might be the D (5 bases). The V end lost 5 bases, the J end lost 8 bases, and 21 bases lay between the germline ends. Germline V gives CDR1 SEHNR, CDR2 FQNEAQ (reference sequence). The CDR3 covers 16 residues. The CDR3 nucleotides are TGTGCCAGCAGCCCTCCGACAGACGCGTGGGGGGAAAAACTGTTTTTT. It specifies CASSPPTDAWGEKLFF.

This clone was detected only once. The chain carries TRBV11-2 and TRBJ1-1, with 7 bases that match TRBD1. The V gene end was trimmed by 2 bases and the J gene end by 6 bases; junction bases not matched to a gene: 12. The CDR3 loop spans 16 amino acids. CDR1 and CDR2 (germline): SGHAT, FQNNGV. The CDR3 spells CASSLSGQTLRAEAFF. The CDR3 DNA reads as TGTGCCAGCAGCTTATCGGGACAGACCCTCCGCGCTGAAGCTTTCTTT.

V gene TRBV27 combines with J gene TRBJ2-7, with D perhaps TRBD1 (5 bases). The CDR3 runs to 14 residues. In germline, CDR1 is MNHEY, CDR2 SMNVEV (reference sequence). Trimming left V 6 bases short and J 7 bases short, with 19 bases between. The DNA for the CDR3 is TGTGCCAGCAGCAAAGACAGCCGAGTGTTAGAGCAGTACTTC. As protein: CASSKDSRVLEQYF.

This clone has only one observation. V and J are TRBV9 and TRBJ2-7; maybe TRBD1 (5 bases). This CDR3 is built from 14 residues. V lost 7 bases and J 1 base, leaving 15 bases between the germline ends. Germline V CDR1 and CDR2: SGDLS, YYNGEE. The CDR3 here is CASSLGPASYEQYF. The CDR3 coding sequence is TGTGCCAGCTCGTTGGGGCCGGCTTCCTACGAGCAGTACTTC.

The J gene is TRBJ1-2, the V gene TRBV9; 12 bases are a match to TRBD1. CDR1 and CDR2 (germline): SGDLS, YYNGEE. The trim removed 1 base at V and 8 bases at J, leaving 12 bases unmatched. The CDR3 is made up of 17 amino acids. DNA of the CDR3: TGTGCCAGCAGCGTATTGTCCCTACCCGGGACAGGGGGCGGCTACACCTTC. This gives the protein CASSVLSLPGTGGGYTF.

J is TRBJ2-2 and V is TRBV2, with 13 nucleotides matching TRBD2. The J segment lost 6 bases and the V segment lost 5 bases, leaving 3 bases of the junction unmatched. The germline V gene has CDR1 SNHLY and CDR2 FYNNEI. The CDR3 loop spans 15 amino acids. The CDR3 DNA reads TGTGCCAGCAGTAGGACTAGCGGGAGAGCCGGGGAGCTGTTTTTT. Translation: CASSRTSGRAGELFF.

This chain connects TRBV18 to TRBJ2-7, with 12 bases matching TRBD2. The CDR3 contains 15 residues. Germline V gene sequence: CDR1 KGHSH, CDR2 LQKENI. Losses at the gene ends were 3 bases for V and 3 bases for J; bases not matched to a gene: 3. CDR3 sequence reads: CASSPPTSGSYEQYF. The CDR3 region has the DNA TGTGCCAGCTCACCCCCGACTAGCGGGAGCTACGAGCAGTACTTC. Full variable domain (rest looked up from reference TRBV18 and TRBJ2-7): NAGVMQNPRHLVRRRGQEARLRCSPMKGHSHVYWYRQLPEEGLKFMVYLQKENIIDESGMPKERFSAEFPKEGPSILRIQQVVRGDSAAYFCASSPPTSGSYEQYFGPGTRLTVT.

A word on this clone: The sample has other DNA sequences that encode this CDR3 too. The V call is TRBV28, the J call TRBJ2-4; D ambiguous. CDR1 and CDR2 (germline): MDHEN, SYDVKM. The V end lost 5 bases, the J end lost 0 bases, and 8 bases lay between the germline ends. The CDR3 has 14 residues. CDR3 bases: TGTGCCAGCAGTGATCGGCTAGCCAAAAACATTCAGTACTTC. Residues: CASSDRLAKNIQYF.

This rearrangement joins TRBV7-9 to TRBJ2-1; 12 bases map to TRBD2. V lost 7 bases, J lost 6 bases, and 7 bases stayed unmatched. The germline CDR1 and CDR2 sequences are SEHNR and FQNEAQ (reference sequence). This CDR3 region has 15 residues. CDR3 DNA sequence: TGTGCCAGCAAGACGGGACTAGCGGGTGCCAATGAGCAGTTCTTC. It encodes CASKTGLAGANEQFF.

This chain connects TRBV18 to TRBJ2-3; TRBD2 matches at 8 bases. From germline, CDR1 is KGHSH and CDR2 LQKENI. The CDR3 is 14 amino acids. Germline trimming cut 7 bases from V and 5 bases from J; bases unmatched to any gene: 8. For the CDR3, the DNA is TGTGCCAGCTTACTAGCGGAACTAGGAGATACGCAGTATTTT. Protein sequence: CASLLAELGDTQYF.

This chain connects TRBV7-9 to TRBJ2-1, with 10 bases lining up with TRBD2. The CDR3 loop spans 16 amino acids. Germline V gene data show CDR1 as SEHNR and CDR2 as FQNEAQ (reference sequence). V lost 3 bases and J lost 3; bases outside the gene matches: 5. The CDR3 protein is CASSLKSSGSYNEQFF. For the CDR3, the DNA is TGTGCCAGCAGCTTGAAGTCTAGCGGGAGCTACAATGAGCAGTTCTTC.

V and J are TRBV28 and TRBJ1-1, with D maybe TRBD1 (5 bases). CDR1 is MDHEN, CDR2 SYDVKM, per germline. There are 17 residues in the CDR3. V lost 2 bases and J 1 base, leaving 17 bases between the germline ends. Here the CDR3 reads CASSLGTTGTANTEAFF. The CDR3 region has the DNA TGTGCCAGCAGTTTAGGTACAACCGGGACGGCGAACACTGAAGCTTTCTTT.